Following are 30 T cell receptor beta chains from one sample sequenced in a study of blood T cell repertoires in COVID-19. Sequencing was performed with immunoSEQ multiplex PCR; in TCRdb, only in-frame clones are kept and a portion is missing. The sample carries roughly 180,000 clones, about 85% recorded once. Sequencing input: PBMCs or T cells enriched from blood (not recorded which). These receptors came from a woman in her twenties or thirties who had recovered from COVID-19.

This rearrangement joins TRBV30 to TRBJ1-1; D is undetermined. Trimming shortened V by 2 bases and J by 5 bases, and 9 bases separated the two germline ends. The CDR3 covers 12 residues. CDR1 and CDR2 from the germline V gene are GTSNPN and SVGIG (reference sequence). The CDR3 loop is CAWSRVETEAFF. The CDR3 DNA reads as TGTGCCTGGAGTAGAGTAGAGACTGAAGCTTTCTTT.

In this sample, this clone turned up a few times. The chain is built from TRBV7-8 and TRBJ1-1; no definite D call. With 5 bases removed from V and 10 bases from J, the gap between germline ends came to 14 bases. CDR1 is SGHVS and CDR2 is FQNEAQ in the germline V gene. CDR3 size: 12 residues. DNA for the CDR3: TGTGCCAGCAGCGCTATTGGTAGTCTAGCTTTCTTT. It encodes CASSAIGSLAFF.

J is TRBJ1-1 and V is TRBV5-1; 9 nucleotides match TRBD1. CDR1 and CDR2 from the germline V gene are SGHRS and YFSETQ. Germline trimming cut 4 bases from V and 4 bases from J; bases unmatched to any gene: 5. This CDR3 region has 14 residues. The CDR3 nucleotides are TGCGCCAGCAGCGGTACAGGGGGCTTCACTGAAGCTTTCTTT. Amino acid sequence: CASSGTGGFTEAFF.

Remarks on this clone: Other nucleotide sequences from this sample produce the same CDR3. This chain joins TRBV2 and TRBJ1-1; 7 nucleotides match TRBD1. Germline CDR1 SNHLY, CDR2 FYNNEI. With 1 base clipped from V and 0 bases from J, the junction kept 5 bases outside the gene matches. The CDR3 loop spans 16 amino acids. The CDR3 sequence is CASSEGPRGMNTEAFF. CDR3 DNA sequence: TGTGCCAGCAGTGAAGGCCCCAGGGGGATGAACACTGAAGCTTTCTTT.

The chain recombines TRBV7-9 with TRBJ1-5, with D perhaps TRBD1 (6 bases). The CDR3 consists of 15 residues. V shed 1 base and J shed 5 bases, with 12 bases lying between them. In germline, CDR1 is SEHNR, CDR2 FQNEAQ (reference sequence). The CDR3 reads CASSLGSQGYQPQHF. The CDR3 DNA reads TGTGCCAGCAGCTTAGGGTCACAGGGCTATCAGCCCCAGCATTTT.

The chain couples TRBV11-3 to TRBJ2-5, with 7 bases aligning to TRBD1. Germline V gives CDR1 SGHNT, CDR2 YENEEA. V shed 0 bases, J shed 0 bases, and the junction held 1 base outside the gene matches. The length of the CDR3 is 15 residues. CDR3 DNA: TGTGCCAGCAGCTTAGAGGGGACAGACCAAGAGACCCAGTACTTC. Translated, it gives CASSLEGTDQETQYF. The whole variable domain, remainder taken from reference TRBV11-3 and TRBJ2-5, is EAGVVQSPRYKIIEKKQPVAFWCNPISGHNTLYWYLQNLGQGPELLIRYENEEAVDDSQLPKDRFSAERLKGVDSTLKIQPAELGDSAVYLCASSLEGTDQETQYFGPGTRLLVL.

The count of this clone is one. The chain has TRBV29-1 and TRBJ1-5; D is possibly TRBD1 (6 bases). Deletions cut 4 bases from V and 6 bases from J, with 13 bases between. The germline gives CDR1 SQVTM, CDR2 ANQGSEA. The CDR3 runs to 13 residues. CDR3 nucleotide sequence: TGCAGCGTTGGACCAGGGGCAAGTCAGCCCCAGCATTTT. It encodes CSVGPGASQPQHF.

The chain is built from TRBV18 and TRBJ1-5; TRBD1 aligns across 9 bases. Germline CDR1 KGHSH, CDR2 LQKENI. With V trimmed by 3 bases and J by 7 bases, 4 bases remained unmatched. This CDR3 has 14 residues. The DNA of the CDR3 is TGTGCCAGCTCACCTGGACAGGGGAACCAGCCCCAGCATTTT. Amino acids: CASSPGQGNQPQHF.

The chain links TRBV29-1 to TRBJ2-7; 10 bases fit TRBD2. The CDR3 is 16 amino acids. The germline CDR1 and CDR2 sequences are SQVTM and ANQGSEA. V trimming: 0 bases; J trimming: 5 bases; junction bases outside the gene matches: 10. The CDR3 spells CSVEDPGSGRRNEQYF. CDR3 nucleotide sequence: TGCAGCGTTGAAGATCCGGGTAGCGGGAGGAGGAACGAGCAGTACTTC.

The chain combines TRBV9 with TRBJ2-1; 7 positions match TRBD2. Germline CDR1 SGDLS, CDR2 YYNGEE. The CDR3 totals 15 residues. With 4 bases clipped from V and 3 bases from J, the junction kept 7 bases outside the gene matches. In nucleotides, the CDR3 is TGTGCCAGCAGCATGAGCGGGGAGGGCTACAATGAGCAGTTCTTC. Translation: CASSMSGEGYNEQFF.

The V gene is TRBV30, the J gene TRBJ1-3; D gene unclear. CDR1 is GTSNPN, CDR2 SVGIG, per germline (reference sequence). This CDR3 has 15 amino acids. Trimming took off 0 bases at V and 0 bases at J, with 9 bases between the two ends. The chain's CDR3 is CAWSVEAHSGNTIYF. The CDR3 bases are TGTGCCTGGAGTGTAGAGGCTCACTCTGGAAACACCATATATTTT.

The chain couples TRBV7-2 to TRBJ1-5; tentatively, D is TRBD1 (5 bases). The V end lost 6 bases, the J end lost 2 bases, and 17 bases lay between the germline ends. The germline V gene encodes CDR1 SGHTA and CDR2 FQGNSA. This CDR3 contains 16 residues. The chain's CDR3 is CASSPTPGQGNQPQHF. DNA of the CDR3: TGTGCCAGCAGTCCTACGCCAGGGCAGGGCAATCAGCCCCAGCATTTT.

The CDR3 spells CSAQVTEAFF. The CDR3 DNA sequence: TGCAGCGCACAGGTGACTGAAGCTTTCTTT. The rearrangement joins TRBV29-1 to TRBJ1-1, with a possible D match to TRBD1 (5 bases). The CDR3 has 10 residues. V lost 7 bases, J lost 5 bases, and 8 bases lay in between. CDR1 is SQVTM and CDR2 is ANQGSEA in the germline V gene.

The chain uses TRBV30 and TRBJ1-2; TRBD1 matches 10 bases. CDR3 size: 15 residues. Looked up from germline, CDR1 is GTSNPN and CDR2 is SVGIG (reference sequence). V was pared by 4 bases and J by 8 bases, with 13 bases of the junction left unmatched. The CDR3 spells CAWKPPGQGRQGYTF. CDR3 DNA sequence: TGTGCCTGGAAACCTCCGGGACAGGGGAGGCAAGGCTACACCTTC.

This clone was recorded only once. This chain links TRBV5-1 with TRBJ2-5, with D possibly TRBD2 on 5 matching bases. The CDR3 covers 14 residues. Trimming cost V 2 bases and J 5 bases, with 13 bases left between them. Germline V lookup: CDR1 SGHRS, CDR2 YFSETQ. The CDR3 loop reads CASSFDSRRETQYF. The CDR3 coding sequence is TGCGCCAGCAGCTTCGACTCGAGGAGGGAGACCCAGTACTTC. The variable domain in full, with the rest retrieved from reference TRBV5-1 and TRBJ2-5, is KAGVTQTPRYLIKTRGQQVTLSCSPISGHRSVSWYQQTPGQGLQFLFEYFSETQRNKGNFPGRFSGRQFSNSRSEMNVSTLELGDSALYLCASSFDSRRETQYFGPGTRLLVL.

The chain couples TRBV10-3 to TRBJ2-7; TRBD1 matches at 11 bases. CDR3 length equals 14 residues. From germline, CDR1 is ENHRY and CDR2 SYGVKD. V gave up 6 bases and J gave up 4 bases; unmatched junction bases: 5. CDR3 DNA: TGTGCCATCAGCAGGACAGGGGGCGGGTACGAGCAGTACTTC. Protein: CAISRTGGGYEQYF.

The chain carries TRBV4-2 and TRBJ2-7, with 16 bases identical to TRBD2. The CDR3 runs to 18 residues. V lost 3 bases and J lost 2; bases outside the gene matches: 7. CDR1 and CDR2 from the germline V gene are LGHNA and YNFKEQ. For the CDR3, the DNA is TGTGCCAGCAGCCAGGCCGGGACTAGCGGGGGGGGAACCTACGAGCAGTACTTC. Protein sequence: CASSQAGTSGGGTYEQYF.

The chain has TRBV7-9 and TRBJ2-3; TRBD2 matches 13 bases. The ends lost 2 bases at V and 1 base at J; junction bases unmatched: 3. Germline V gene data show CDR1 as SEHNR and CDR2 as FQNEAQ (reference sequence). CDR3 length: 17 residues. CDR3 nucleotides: TGTGCCAGCAGCTTACTCGGACTAGCGGGAGGCACAGATACGCAGTATTTT. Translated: CASSLLGLAGGTDTQYF.

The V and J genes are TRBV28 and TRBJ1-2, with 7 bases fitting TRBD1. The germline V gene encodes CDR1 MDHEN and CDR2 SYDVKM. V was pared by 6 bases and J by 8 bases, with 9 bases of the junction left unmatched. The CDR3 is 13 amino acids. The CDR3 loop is CASRPETGSGYTF. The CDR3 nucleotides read TGTGCCAGCAGACCCGAGACAGGGTCCGGCTACACCTTC.

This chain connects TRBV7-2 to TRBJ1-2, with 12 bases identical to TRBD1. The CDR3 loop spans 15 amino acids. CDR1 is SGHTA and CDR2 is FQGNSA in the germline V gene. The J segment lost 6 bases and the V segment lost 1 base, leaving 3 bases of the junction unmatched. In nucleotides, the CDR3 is TGTGCCAGCAGCTTAGATGGGACAGGGGGCAATGGCTACACCTTC. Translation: CASSLDGTGGNGYTF.

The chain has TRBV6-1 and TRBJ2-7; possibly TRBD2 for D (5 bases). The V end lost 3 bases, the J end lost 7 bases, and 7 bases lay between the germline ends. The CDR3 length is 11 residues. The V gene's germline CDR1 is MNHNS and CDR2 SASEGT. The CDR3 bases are TGTGCCAGCAGTGACGGGGAAGAGCAGTACTTC. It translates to CASSDGEEQYF.

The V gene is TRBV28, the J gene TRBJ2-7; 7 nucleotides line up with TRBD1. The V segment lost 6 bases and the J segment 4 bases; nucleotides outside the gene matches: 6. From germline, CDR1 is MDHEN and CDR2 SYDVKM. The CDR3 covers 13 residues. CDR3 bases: TGTGCCAGCAGCCAGGGGGTGGAATACGAGCAGTACTTC. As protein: CASSQGVEYEQYF.

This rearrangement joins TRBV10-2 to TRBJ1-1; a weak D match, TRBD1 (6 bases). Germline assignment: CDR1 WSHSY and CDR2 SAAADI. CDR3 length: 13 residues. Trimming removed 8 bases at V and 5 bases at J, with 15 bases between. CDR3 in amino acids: CASRRQERTEAFF. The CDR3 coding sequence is TGCGCCAGCCGAAGACAGGAAAGGACTGAAGCTTTCTTT.

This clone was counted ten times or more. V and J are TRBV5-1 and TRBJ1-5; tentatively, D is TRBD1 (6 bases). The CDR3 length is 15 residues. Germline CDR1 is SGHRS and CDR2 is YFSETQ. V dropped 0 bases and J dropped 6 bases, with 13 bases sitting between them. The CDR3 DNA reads TGCGCCAGCAGCTTGGATACAGGACAGCCTCAGCCCCAGCATTTT. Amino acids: CASSLDTGQPQPQHF.

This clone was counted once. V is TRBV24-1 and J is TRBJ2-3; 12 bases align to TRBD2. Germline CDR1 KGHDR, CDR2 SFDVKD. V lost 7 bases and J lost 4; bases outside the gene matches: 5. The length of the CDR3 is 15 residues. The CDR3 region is CATRPSGRAADTQYF. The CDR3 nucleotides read TGTGCCACCAGGCCTAGCGGGAGGGCCGCAGATACGCAGTATTTT.

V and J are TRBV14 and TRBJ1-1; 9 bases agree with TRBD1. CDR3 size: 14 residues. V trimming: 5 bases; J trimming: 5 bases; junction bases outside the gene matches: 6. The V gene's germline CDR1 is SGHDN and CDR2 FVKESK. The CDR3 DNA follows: TGTGCCAGCAGCGCTCACAGGGGGCGGACTGAAGCTTTCTTT. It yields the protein CASSAHRGRTEAFF.

For the CDR3, the DNA is TGTGCCAGCTCTGGACAGTCGGGATCCAATGAGCAGTTCTTC. As protein: CASSGQSGSNEQFF. The V and J genes are TRBV18 and TRBJ2-1; D possibly corresponds to TRBD1 (6 bases). The ends were cut back, 6 bases at V and 6 bases at J, with 15 bases in the middle. The germline V gene encodes CDR1 KGHSH and CDR2 LQKENI. The length of the CDR3 is 14 residues. Together with reference TRBV18 and TRBJ2-1, the CDR3 gives the full variable domain: NAGVMQNPRHLVRRRGQEARLRCSPMKGHSHVYWYRQLPEEGLKFMVYLQKENIIDESGMPKERFSAEFPKEGPSILRIQQVVRGDSAAYFCASSGQSGSNEQFFGPGTRLTVL.

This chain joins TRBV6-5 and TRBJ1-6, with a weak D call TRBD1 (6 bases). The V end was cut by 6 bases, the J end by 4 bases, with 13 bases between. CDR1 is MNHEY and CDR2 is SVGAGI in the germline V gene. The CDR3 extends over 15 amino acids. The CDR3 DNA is TGTGCCAGCAGCCGGACGACAGGATATAATTCACCCCTCCACTTT. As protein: CASSRTTGYNSPLHF.

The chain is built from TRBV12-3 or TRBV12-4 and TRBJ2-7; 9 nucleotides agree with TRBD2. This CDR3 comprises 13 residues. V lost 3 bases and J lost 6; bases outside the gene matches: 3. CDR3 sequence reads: CASSFRAGGEQYF. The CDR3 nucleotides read TGTGCCAGCAGTTTCAGAGCGGGGGGCGAGCAGTACTTC.

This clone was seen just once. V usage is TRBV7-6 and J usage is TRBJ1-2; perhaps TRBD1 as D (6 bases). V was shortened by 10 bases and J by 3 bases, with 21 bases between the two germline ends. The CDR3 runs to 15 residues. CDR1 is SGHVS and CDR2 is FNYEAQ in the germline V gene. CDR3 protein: CATPGGGQSDYGYTF. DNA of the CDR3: TGTGCCACCCCGGGGGGTGGACAGTCCGACTATGGCTACACCTTC.